This T cell receptor (beta chain) was found in a study of vaccination effects on CD4 cells after COVID-19. Overall study context: Samples that were drawn after vaccination came a median of 72 days after the second dose.

Viral peptide pool expansion of antigen-specific CD4+ T cells preceded sequencing in the ViraFEST assay. CD4+ T cells were isolated after 10 days of culture. Participants were given two doses of BNT162b2 or mRNA-1273 vaccine. Two million PBMC per well were cultured with around 11 IU/ml IL-2 and roughly 10 ug/ml peptides. Germline CDR1 reads SGHRS; CDR2 reads YFSETQ. The length of the CDR3 is 16 residues. The V and J ends lost 0 bases and 0 bases respectively, with 10 bases between them. The protocol was immunoSEQ multiplex PCR, while the TCRdb copy is restricted to in-frame clones and leaves out a portion. The table lists 65,000 to 75,000 clones, around 74% of them singletons. This clone was counted a single time. The antigen remains unidentified.

The clonotype originates from a human donor who received a COVID-19 vaccine. V gene TRBV5-1 combines with J gene TRBJ2-4; D uncertain. Sample: CD4+ T cells from PBMCs cultured with HCoV-229E spike peptides, taken after COVID-19 vaccination. The CDR3, as DNA: TGCGCCAGCAGCTTGGGTCCAGGCTTAGCCAAAAACATTCAGTACTTC. As protein: CASSLGPGLAKNIQYF.